This T cell receptor (beta chain) was found in a study of blood T cell repertoires in COVID-19. TCRdb's copy holds only in-frame clones and misses some; the assay was immunoSEQ multiplex PCR. The table lists 95,000 to 150,000 clones, 82% of them singletons, with about 5% in the top ten. CDR1 is LNHDA and CDR2 is SQIVND in the germline V gene (reference sequence). The CDR3 covers 17 residues. The ends lost 5 bases at V and 7 bases at J; junction bases unmatched: 16. The sequence was collected from a woman aged 70-85 years with acute or convalescent COVID-19. The sequenced sample was peripheral blood. The chain has TRBV19 and TRBJ1-2, with TRBD1 matching over 10 bases. This CDR3 reads CASSFRDRGIPAGGYTF. CDR3 bases: TGTGCCAGTAGTTTCCGGGACAGGGGTATCCCTGCGGGTGGCTACACCTTC.